This entry lists 25 T cell receptor beta chains sequenced from one sample in a study of vaccination and CD4 T cells after COVID-19. The antigens of these receptors remain unknown. The sample's treatment: approximately nine-day PBMC culture with coronavirus spike peptide pools or control peptides (ViraFEST assay). Sequencing of DNA taken from cultured CD4+ T cells relied on the Oncomine TCR Beta short-read assay. Each CDR3 protein is one row after TCRdb ran MiXCR on the PCR reads. The table records some 18,000 distinct CDR3 sequences, 70% of them present only once. Sequencing was performed on CD4+ T cells from blood, cultured in vitro. The source of these receptors is a human donor who had recovered from COVID-19.

The chain uses TRBV28 and TRBJ2-5; weak D call: TRBD2 (6 bases). Between the trimmed V and J ends, which lost 2 bases and 7 bases, there was a span of 17 bases. The CDR3 length is 15 residues. Germline assignment: CDR1 MDHEN and CDR2 SYDVKM. For the CDR3, the DNA is TGTGCCAGCAGTTTACCGAGGAGGGCCAGATTGACCCAGTACTTC. Its translation is CASSLPRRARLTQYF.

The gene calls are TRBV28 and TRBJ1-5, with no clear D. V was shortened by 5 bases and J by 0 bases, with 5 bases between the two germline ends. The CDR3 spans 13 residues. Germline V gene sequence: CDR1 MDHEN, CDR2 SYDVKM. The CDR3 DNA sequence: TGTGCCAGCAGTACCCTTAGCAATCAGCCCCAGCATTTT. Translated, it gives CASSTLSNQPQHF.

This clonotype was detected a few times. The V call is TRBV6-1, the J call TRBJ1-1, with 8 bases matching TRBD1. The length of the CDR3 is 12 residues. In germline, CDR1 is MNHNS, CDR2 SASEGT. The trim removed 8 bases at V and 8 bases at J, leaving 7 bases unmatched. The CDR3 bases are TGTGCCAGCGGGTATGGGACAGGCGAAGCTTTCTTT. This sequence encodes CASGYGTGEAFF.

The V and J genes are TRBV5-1 and TRBJ2-5; the match to TRBD2 covers 14 bases. Germline values: CDR1 SGHRS, CDR2 YFSETQ. V lost 3 bases, J lost 3 bases, and 4 bases stayed unmatched. The length of the CDR3 is 16 residues. The CDR3 DNA is TGCGCCAGCAGCTGGGCGGGACTAGCGGGGGAAGAGACCCAGTACTTC. It yields the protein CASSWAGLAGEETQYF.

V and J are TRBV19 and TRBJ2-2; 10 bases map to TRBD1. The CDR3 runs to 15 residues. V lost 6 bases to trimming and J lost 0 bases; unmatched junction nucleotides: 1. CDR1 and CDR2 (germline): LNHDA, SQIVND (reference sequence). The CDR3 region is CASRGTGANTGELFF. The CDR3 DNA follows: TGTGCCAGTAGAGGGACAGGGGCGAACACCGGGGAGCTGTTTTTT.

This clonotype appeared once. The rearrangement links TRBV19 to TRBJ2-1, with 7 nucleotides matching TRBD1. The V segment lost 4 bases and the J segment 9 bases; nucleotides outside the gene matches: 3. Germline CDR1 and CDR2: LNHDA and SQIVND (reference sequence). The CDR3 is 12 amino acids. CDR3 sequence reads: CASSTTGVEQFF. The CDR3 DNA follows: TGTGCCAGTAGTACTACAGGGGTTGAGCAGTTCTTC. Using reference TRBV19 and TRBJ2-1 for the parts outside the CDR3, the full variable domain is DGGITQSPKYLFRKEGQNVTLSCEQNLNHDAMYWYRQDPGQGLRLIYYSQIVNDFQKGDIAEGYSVSREKKESFPLTVTSAQKNPTAFYLCASSTTGVEQFFGPGTRLTVL.

This clonotype was counted only a few times. V gene TRBV6-2 or TRBV6-3 combines with J gene TRBJ2-3; TRBD2 agrees at 11 bases. This CDR3 spans 14 amino acids. Germline-derived CDR1 and CDR2 are MNHEY and SVGEGT. After removal of 10 bases from V and 0 bases from J, the junction contained 3 bases not matched to a gene. CDR3 bases: TGTGCCACCCGGACTAGCGGGAGCACAGATACGCAGTATTTT. This translates into CATRTSGSTDTQYF.

The chain carries TRBV6-2 or TRBV6-3 and TRBJ2-7, with a weak D call TRBD2 (5 bases). Germline CDR1 is MNHEY and CDR2 is SVGEGT. The CDR3 has 14 residues. Trimming stripped 8 bases from V and 2 bases from J, with 16 bases between. CDR3 in DNA: TGTGCCAGCCTAACTAGTTTCTGGCCCTACGAGCAGTACTTC. This sequence encodes CASLTSFWPYEQYF.

This sequence joins TRBV6-1 and TRBJ1-2, with 8 bases fitting TRBD1. There are 13 residues in the CDR3. The germline V gene encodes CDR1 MNHNS and CDR2 SASEGT. The V and J ends lost 8 bases and 3 bases, in that order; junction bases with no gene match: 5. CDR3 sequence: CASDLQGDYGYTF. The CDR3 DNA follows: TGTGCCAGCGACCTACAGGGGGACTATGGCTACACCTTC.

This clonotype was recorded once. The rearrangement joins TRBV28 to TRBJ2-3; 11 nucleotides agree with TRBD1. The ends lost 3 bases at V and 3 bases at J; junction bases unmatched: 5. CDR1 is MDHEN and CDR2 is SYDVKM in the germline V gene. The CDR3 contains 16 residues. The CDR3 is CASSFLRDRGTDTQYF. CDR3 bases: TGTGCCAGCAGTTTCCTAAGGGACAGGGGGACAGATACGCAGTATTTT.

The chain is built from TRBV28 and TRBJ1-3, with 9 bases lining up with TRBD1. The CDR3 totals 15 residues. Trimming took 4 bases from V and 1 from J; bases not matched to a gene: 2. CDR1 MDHEN and CDR2 SYDVKM come from the germline V gene. The CDR3 coding sequence is TGTGCCAGCAGTTGGGACAGGGAGTCTGGAAACACCATATATTTT. Its translation: CASSWDRESGNTIYF.

The sample holds a few counts of this clonotype. The chain uses TRBV7-9 and TRBJ1-2; D is possibly TRBD1 (5 bases). The germline gives CDR1 SEHNR, CDR2 FQNEAQ (reference sequence). V was cut by 1 base and J by 6 bases, with 12 bases left in between. CDR3 length: 14 residues. The CDR3 loop reads CASSLDLRGNGYTF. CDR3 DNA: TGTGCCAGCAGCTTAGATTTGAGGGGTAATGGCTACACCTTC.

The sample holds a few counts of this clonotype. The genes are TRBV7-6 and TRBJ1-5; the D gene is possibly TRBD1 (5 bases). CDR1 is SGHVS and CDR2 is FNYEAQ in the germline V gene. There are 13 residues in the CDR3. Trimming removed 4 bases at V and 6 bases at J, with 10 bases between. DNA of the CDR3: TGTGCCAGCAGCTCACAGGAATTTCAGCCCCAGCATTTT. Translated: CASSSQEFQPQHF.

The CDR3 loop reads CASRPWGRGTEAFF. The CDR3 nucleotides are TGTGCCAGCAGACCCTGGGGGAGAGGCACTGAAGCTTTCTTT. The rearrangement joins TRBV6-1 to TRBJ1-1, with a possible D match to TRBD1 (5 bases). The CDR3 is 14 amino acids. From germline, CDR1 is MNHNS and CDR2 SASEGT. V was trimmed by 6 bases and J by 4 bases, leaving 15 bases between them.

The chain is built from TRBV19 and TRBJ2-5, with D perhaps TRBD2 (5 bases). V was pared by 5 bases and J by 5 bases, with 15 bases between. CDR3 length equals 14 residues. The germline V gene has CDR1 LNHDA and CDR2 SQIVND (reference sequence). The CDR3: CASSLYQRLETQYF. The CDR3 coding sequence is TGTGCCAGTAGTCTCTACCAGCGGCTCGAGACCCAGTACTTC.

The chain combines TRBV12-3 or TRBV12-4 with TRBJ1-2; D gene unclear. The CDR3 is 12 amino acids. The V gene lost 7 bases and the J gene lost 1 base, with 7 bases spanning the gap. The CDR3 reads CASTTGNYGYTF. The CDR3 region has the DNA TGTGCCAGCACCACGGGTAACTATGGCTACACCTTC.

The CDR3 loop is CATSRSPGQGYGYTF. The CDR3, as DNA: TGTGCCACCAGCAGATCCCCGGGACAGGGGTATGGCTACACCTTC. This rearrangement joins TRBV15 to TRBJ1-2; 10 bases line up with TRBD1. This CDR3 region has 15 residues. CDR1 and CDR2 (germline): LNHNV, YYDKDF (reference sequence). Trimming took 2 bases from V and 5 from J; bases not matched to a gene: 5.

The chain is built from TRBV7-2 and TRBJ2-7; 9 nucleotides agree with TRBD2. V lost 0 bases and J lost 1; bases outside the gene matches: 4. This CDR3 is 16 amino acids long. Germline V gives CDR1 SGHTA, CDR2 FQGNSA. DNA for the CDR3: TGTGCCAGCAGCTTAGCGACTAGCGGAGCTTCCTACGAGCAGTACTTC. It codes for CASSLATSGASYEQYF.

The chain combines TRBV20-1 with TRBJ2-3; a weak D match, TRBD1 (5 bases). Germline values: CDR1 DFQATT, CDR2 SNEGSKA (reference sequence). CDR3 length: 13 amino acids. The CDR3 coding sequence is TGCAACCTCAGACGGCAGGGCGCAGATACGCAGTATTTT. Its translation: CNLRRQGADTQYF.

The V and J genes are TRBV27 and TRBJ2-4; D assignment may be TRBD1 or TRBD2 (5 bases each). V shed 0 bases and J shed 1 base, with 13 bases lying between them. This CDR3 region has 17 residues. Germline V lookup: CDR1 MNHEY, CDR2 SMNVEV (reference sequence). Here the CDR3 reads CASSLSTGPGAKNIQYF. In nucleotides, the CDR3 is TGTGCCAGCAGTTTATCTACAGGTCCGGGGGCCAAAAACATTCAGTACTTC.

The chain has TRBV19 and TRBJ2-5; TRBD2 matches at 10 bases. The CDR3 runs to 16 residues. Germline V gene data show CDR1 as LNHDA and CDR2 as SQIVND (reference sequence). V shed 7 bases, J shed 4 bases, and the junction held 12 bases outside the gene matches. CDR3 loop: CASNARASGSRETQYF. The CDR3 nucleotides are TGTGCCAGTAATGCGAGGGCTAGCGGGAGCCGAGAGACCCAGTACTTC.

The chain carries TRBV18 and TRBJ2-4; D not certain. The V gene's germline CDR1 is KGHSH and CDR2 LQKENI. V dropped 3 bases and J dropped 0 bases, with 12 bases sitting between them. The length of the CDR3 is 16 residues. CDR3 amino acids: CASSPTIELAKNIQYF. CDR3 sequence (DNA): TGTGCCAGCTCACCGACAATAGAACTAGCCAAAAACATTCAGTACTTC.

This clonotype turned up a few times. This chain links TRBV4-2 with TRBJ1-2; D not certain. Germline V lookup: CDR1 LGHNA, CDR2 YNFKEQ. The CDR3 has 15 amino acids. V was cut by 0 bases and J by 4 bases, with 12 bases left in between. The CDR3 reads CASSQDGKQFYGYTF. CDR3 sequence (DNA): TGTGCCAGCAGCCAAGACGGGAAGCAATTCTATGGCTACACCTTC.

The chain couples TRBV20-1 to TRBJ1-2, with D tentatively TRBD1 (6 bases). In germline, CDR1 is DFQATT, CDR2 SNEGSKA (reference sequence). Trimming left V 4 bases short and J 3 bases short, with 12 bases between. This CDR3 spans 13 amino acids. The CDR3 region is CSANTGTDYGYTF. In nucleotides, the CDR3 is TGCAGTGCTAATACAGGGACGGACTATGGCTACACCTTC.

This clonotype was picked up one time. V is TRBV20-1 and J is TRBJ2-1; 7 positions agree with TRBD2. This CDR3 is 15 amino acids long. In germline, CDR1 is DFQATT, CDR2 SNEGSKA (reference sequence). J gave up 4 bases and V 6 bases, and 12 bases lay outside the gene matches. The CDR3 sequence is CSALPSAGVYNEQFF. CDR3 nucleotide sequence: TGCAGTGCCCTCCCATCTGCGGGAGTTTACAATGAGCAGTTCTTC.